This entry describes one T cell receptor beta chain. As originally analysed: Amplification of reference gene primers was used by the study to estimate nucleated cell counts. This table comes from immunoSEQ multiplex PCR, and its TCRdb copy is limited to in-frame clones, with some not included. The D gene and trimming were derived from the DNA, and the V and J assignments and clone size from that table. This sample has about 85,000 clones, with about 83% found just once. These data are taken from a study of blood T cell repertoires in COVID-19. Study at large: The United States, Italy and Spain were the sources of the acute and convalescent COVID-19 samples. In each case, the material was cDNA or gDNA derived from T cells, B-cell-depleted T cells, or PBMCs.

This clonotype was obtained from a man in his fifties or sixties with acute or convalescent COVID-19. The material sequenced was peripheral blood.

CDR3 protein: CASSPGGRGLPGEKLFF. The CDR3 bases are TGTGCCAGCAGCCCCGGGGGCAGGGGGCTCCCAGGGGAAAAACTGTTTTTT. The V and J genes are TRBV7-3 and TRBJ1-4; TRBD1 aligns across 8 bases. Germline loops: CDR1 SGHTA, CDR2 FQGTGA. The V gene end was trimmed by 5 bases and the J gene end by 8 bases; junction bases not matched to a gene: 16. CDR3 size: 17 residues.